These 8 T cell receptor beta chains came from one sample sequenced in a study of T cells after yellow fever vaccination. In TCRdb, the 5' RACE reads were re-called with MiXCR into one record per CDR3 protein. This table holds hundreds of thousands of distinct CDR3 sequences, more than 9% found once. The sample was PBMCs, taken on the day of the yellow fever booster vaccination. These TCRs come from a man aged 25-40 years who received the YFV17D yellow fever vaccine.

The chain couples TRBV6-5 to TRBJ2-1, with a possible D match to TRBD2 (5 bases). Trimming stripped 0 bases from V and 1 base from J, with 19 bases between. The CDR3 contains 19 residues. CDR1 is MNHEY and CDR2 is SVGAGI in the germline V gene. CDR3 sequence reads: CASSYSFGDSRSSYNEQFF. The CDR3 nucleotides read TGTGCCAGCAGTTACTCGTTCGGGGATTCCCGATCGTCCTACAATGAGCAGTTCTTC.

The chain uses TRBV15 and TRBJ1-2; D call uncertain. In germline, CDR1 is LNHNV, CDR2 YYDKDF (reference sequence). The CDR3 consists of 16 residues. V gave up 2 bases and J gave up 0 bases, with 13 bases separating them. The CDR3 coding sequence is TGTGCCACCAGCAGACCCCCACGGGAAGCTAACTATGGCTACACCTTC. This codes for CATSRPPREANYGYTF.

The J gene is TRBJ2-7, the V gene TRBV20-1, with TRBD1 matching over 7 bases. Germline CDR1 and CDR2: DFQATT and SNEGSKA (reference sequence). This CDR3 has 12 residues. V lost 7 bases and J lost 3; bases outside the gene matches: 6. The CDR3 DNA sequence: TGCAGTGTCCAGGGGGTCGTCTACGAGCAGTACTTC. Protein: CSVQGVVYEQYF.

This clonotype was counted many times. The chain has TRBV15 and TRBJ1-5; tentative D call: TRBD1 (6 bases). Deletions cut 0 bases from V and 5 bases from J, with 11 bases between. Germline CDR1 reads LNHNV; CDR2 reads YYDKDF (reference sequence). The CDR3 runs 15 residues. The CDR3 is CATSRDSGGYQPQHF. CDR3 bases: TGTGCCACCAGCAGAGATTCGGGGGGCTATCAGCCCCAGCATTTT.

In its sample, this clonotype was seen a few times. V gene TRBV10-3 combines with J gene TRBJ2-3; maybe TRBD2 (6 bases). The V gene's germline CDR1 is ENHRY and CDR2 SYGVKD. This CDR3 is built from 14 residues. Trimming removed 6 bases from V and 7 bases from J, with 17 bases in between. DNA for the CDR3: TGTGCCATCAGGGAGGGCCTCACGGGGAATACGCAGTATTTT. This encodes CAIREGLTGNTQYF.

This clonotype was counted a few times. This chain joins TRBV20-1 and TRBJ1-5, with D maybe TRBD1 (6 bases). V was shortened by 2 bases and J by 2 bases, with 16 bases between the two germline ends. This CDR3 spans 16 amino acids. Germline-derived CDR1 and CDR2 are DFQATT and SNEGSKA (reference sequence). DNA for the CDR3: TGCAGTGCTAGAAAAACGGCTAAGGGGGGCAATCAGCCCCAGCATTTT. Amino acids: CSARKTAKGGNQPQHF.

This clonotype was observed many times. J is TRBJ2-5 and V is TRBV18; 7 bases align to TRBD2. The length of the CDR3 is 16 residues. The V segment lost 3 bases and the J segment 7 bases; nucleotides outside the gene matches: 14. Looked up from germline, CDR1 is KGHSH and CDR2 is LQKENI. CDR3 sequence reads: CASSPRQAGPPVTQYF. In DNA, the CDR3 is TGTGCCAGCTCACCTCGCCAAGCGGGACCTCCGGTGACCCAGTACTTC.

The genes are TRBV20-1 and TRBJ2-7; 14 nucleotides agree with TRBD2. J lost 3 bases, V lost 5 bases, and 9 bases had no gene match. There are 16 residues in the CDR3. Germline V gene sequence: CDR1 DFQATT, CDR2 SNEGSKA (reference sequence). The CDR3 DNA sequence: TGCAGTGCTGCCGGGACTAGCGGGAGCTATCGCTACGAGCAGTACTTC. This sequence encodes CSAAGTSGSYRYEQYF.